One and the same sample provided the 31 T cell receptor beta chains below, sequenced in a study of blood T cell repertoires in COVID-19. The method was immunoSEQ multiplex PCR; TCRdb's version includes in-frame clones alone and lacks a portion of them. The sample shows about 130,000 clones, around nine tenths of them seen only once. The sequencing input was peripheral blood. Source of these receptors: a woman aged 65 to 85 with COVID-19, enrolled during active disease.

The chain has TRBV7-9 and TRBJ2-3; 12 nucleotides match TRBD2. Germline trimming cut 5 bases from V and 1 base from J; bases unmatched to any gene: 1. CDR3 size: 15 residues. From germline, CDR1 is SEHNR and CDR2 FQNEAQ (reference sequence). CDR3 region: CASSRTSGGTDTQYF. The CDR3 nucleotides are TGTGCCAGCAGCCGGACTAGCGGGGGCACAGATACGCAGTATTTT.

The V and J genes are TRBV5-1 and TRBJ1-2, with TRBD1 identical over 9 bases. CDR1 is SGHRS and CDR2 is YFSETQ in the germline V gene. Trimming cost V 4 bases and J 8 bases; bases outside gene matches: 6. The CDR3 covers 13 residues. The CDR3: CASSPTGGEGYTF. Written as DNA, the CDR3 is TGCGCCAGCAGCCCGACAGGGGGTGAAGGCTACACCTTC.

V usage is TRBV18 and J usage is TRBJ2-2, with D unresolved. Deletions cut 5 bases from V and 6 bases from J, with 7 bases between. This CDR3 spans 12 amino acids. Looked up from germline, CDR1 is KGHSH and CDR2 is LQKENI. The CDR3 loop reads CASSLVPGELFF. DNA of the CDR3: TGTGCCAGCTCATTAGTCCCCGGGGAGCTGTTTTTT.

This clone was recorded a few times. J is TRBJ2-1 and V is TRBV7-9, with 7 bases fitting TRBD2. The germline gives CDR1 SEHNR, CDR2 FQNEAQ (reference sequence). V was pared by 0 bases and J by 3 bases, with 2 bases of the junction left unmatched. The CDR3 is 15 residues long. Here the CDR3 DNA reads TGTGCCAGCAGCTTAGCCGGGGGGTACTACAATGAGCAGTTCTTC. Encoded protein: CASSLAGGYYNEQFF.

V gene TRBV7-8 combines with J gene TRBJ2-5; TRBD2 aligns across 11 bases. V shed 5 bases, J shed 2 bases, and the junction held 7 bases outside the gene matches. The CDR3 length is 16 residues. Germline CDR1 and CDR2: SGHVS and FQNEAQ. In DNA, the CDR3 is TGTGCCAGCAGCCGGGGACTAGCGGCCATACAAGAGACCCAGTACTTC. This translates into CASSRGLAAIQETQYF. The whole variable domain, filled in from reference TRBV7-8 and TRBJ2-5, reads GAGVSQSPRYKVAKRGQDVALRCDPISGHVSLFWYQQALGQGPEFLTYFQNEAQLDKSGLPSDRFFAERPEGSVSTLKIQRTQQEDSAVYLCASSRGLAAIQETQYFGPGTRLLVL.

DNA for the CDR3: TGCGCCAGCAGCTTGGAAGTTGCGGGGGGCCTTTCCAAAAACATTCAGTACTTC. It is translated as CASSLEVAGGLSKNIQYF. V gene TRBV5-1 combines with J gene TRBJ2-4, with 8 bases identical to TRBD2. In germline, CDR1 is SGHRS, CDR2 YFSETQ. V shed 0 bases and J 2 bases; nucleotides not matched to a gene: 10. The CDR3 runs to 18 residues.

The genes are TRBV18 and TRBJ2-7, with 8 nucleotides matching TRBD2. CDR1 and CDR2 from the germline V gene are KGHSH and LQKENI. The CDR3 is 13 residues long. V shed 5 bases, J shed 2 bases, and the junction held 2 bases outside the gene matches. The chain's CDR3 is CASSTREAYEQYF. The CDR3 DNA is TGTGCCAGCTCAACGCGGGAGGCCTACGAGCAGTACTTC.

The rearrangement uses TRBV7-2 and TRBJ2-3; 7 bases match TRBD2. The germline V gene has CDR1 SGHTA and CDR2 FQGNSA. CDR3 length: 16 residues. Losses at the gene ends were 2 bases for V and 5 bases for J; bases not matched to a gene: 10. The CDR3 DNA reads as TGTGCCAGCAGCTTAACCGCGGGGGACCCCAGAGATACGCAGTATTTT. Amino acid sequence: CASSLTAGDPRDTQYF.

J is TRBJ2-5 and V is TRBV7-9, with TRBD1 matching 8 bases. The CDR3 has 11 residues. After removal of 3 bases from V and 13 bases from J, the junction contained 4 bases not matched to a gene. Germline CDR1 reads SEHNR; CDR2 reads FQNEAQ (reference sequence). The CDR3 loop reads CASSFGGQGYF. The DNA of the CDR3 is TGTGCCAGCAGCTTTGGCGGACAGGGGTACTTC.

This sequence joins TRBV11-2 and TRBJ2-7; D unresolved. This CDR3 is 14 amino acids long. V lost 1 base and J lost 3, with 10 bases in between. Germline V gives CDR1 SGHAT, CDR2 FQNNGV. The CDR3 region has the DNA TGTGCCAGCAGCTTAGGCCGGAGCGACTACGAGCAGTACTTC. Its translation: CASSLGRSDYEQYF. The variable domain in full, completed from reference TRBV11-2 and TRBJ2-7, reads EAGVAQSPRYKIIEKRQSVAFWCNPISGHATLYWYQQILGQGPKLLIQFQNNGVVDDSQLPKDRFSAERLKGVDSTLKIQPAKLEDSAVYLCASSLGRSDYEQYFGPGTRLTVT.

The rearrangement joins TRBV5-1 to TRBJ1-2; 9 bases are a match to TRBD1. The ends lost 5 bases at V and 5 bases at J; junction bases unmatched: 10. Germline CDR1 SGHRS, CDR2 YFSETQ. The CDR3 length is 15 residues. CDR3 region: CASSPGTGYGYGYTF. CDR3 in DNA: TGCGCCAGCAGTCCCGGGACAGGGTACGGGTATGGCTACACCTTC.

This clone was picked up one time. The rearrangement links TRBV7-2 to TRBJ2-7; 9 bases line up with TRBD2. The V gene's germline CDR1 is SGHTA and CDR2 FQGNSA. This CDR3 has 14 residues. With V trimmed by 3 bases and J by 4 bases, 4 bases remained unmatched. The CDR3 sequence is CASSLAGGPYEQYF. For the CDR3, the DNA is TGTGCCAGCAGCTTGGCGGGGGGGCCGTACGAGCAGTACTTC.

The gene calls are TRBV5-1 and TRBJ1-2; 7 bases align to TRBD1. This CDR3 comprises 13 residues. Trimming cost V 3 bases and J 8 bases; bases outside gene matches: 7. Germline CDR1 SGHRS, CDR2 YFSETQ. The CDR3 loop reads CASSWTGGSGYTF. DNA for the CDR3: TGCGCCAGCAGCTGGACAGGTGGGAGCGGCTACACCTTC.

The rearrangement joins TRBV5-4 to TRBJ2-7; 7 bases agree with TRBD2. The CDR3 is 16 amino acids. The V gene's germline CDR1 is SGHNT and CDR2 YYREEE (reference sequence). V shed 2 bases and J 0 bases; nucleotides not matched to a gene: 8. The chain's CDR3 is CASSLAGSKSSYEQYF. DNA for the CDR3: TGTGCCAGCAGCTTAGCGGGGTCAAAGAGCTCCTACGAGCAGTACTTC.

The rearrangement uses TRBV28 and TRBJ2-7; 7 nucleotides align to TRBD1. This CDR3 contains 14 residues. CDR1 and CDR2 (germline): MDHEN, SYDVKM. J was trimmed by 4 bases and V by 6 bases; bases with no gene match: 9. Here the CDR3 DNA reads TGTGCCAGCAGCTTACCCGGGACAGCTTACGAGCAGTACTTC. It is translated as CASSLPGTAYEQYF.

The CDR3 bases are TGTGCCAGCAGCCGACAGAGCCTGGGGGAAAAACTGTTTTTT. Protein sequence: CASSRQSLGEKLFF. V gene TRBV9 combines with J gene TRBJ1-4, with a weak D call TRBD1 (5 bases). The CDR3 runs to 14 residues. Germline V gene sequence: CDR1 SGDLS, CDR2 YYNGEE. Trimming removed 4 bases from V and 8 bases from J, with 15 bases in between.

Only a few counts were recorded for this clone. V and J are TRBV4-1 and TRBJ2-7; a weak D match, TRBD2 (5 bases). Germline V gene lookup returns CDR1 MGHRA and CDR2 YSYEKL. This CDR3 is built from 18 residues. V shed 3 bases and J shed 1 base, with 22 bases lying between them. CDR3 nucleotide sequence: TGCGCCAGCAGCCAGGGGTTATTGCGGGCAGGTCTATCCTACGAGCAGTACTTC. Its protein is CASSQGLLRAGLSYEQYF.

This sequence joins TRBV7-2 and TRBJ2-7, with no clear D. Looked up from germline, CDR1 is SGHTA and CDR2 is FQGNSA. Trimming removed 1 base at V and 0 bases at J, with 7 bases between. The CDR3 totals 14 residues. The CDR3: CASSLVESSYEQYF. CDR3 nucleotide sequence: TGTGCCAGCAGCTTAGTCGAGAGCTCCTACGAGCAGTACTTC.

In DNA, the CDR3 is TGTGCCAGCAGTCGCACAGGGGGCGTTGATTCACCCCTCCACTTT. Amino acid sequence: CASSRTGGVDSPLHF. The chain uses TRBV6-5 and TRBJ1-6, with 9 positions matching TRBD1. Germline CDR1 reads MNHEY; CDR2 reads SVGAGI. This CDR3 has 15 amino acids. V lost 5 bases to trimming and J lost 8 bases; unmatched junction nucleotides: 7.

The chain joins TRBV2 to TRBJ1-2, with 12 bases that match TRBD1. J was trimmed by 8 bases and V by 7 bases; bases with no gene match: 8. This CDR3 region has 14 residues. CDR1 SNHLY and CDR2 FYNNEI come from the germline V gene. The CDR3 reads CASTPGQGAVGYTF. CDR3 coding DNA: TGTGCCAGCACCCCGGGACAGGGGGCGGTAGGCTACACCTTC.

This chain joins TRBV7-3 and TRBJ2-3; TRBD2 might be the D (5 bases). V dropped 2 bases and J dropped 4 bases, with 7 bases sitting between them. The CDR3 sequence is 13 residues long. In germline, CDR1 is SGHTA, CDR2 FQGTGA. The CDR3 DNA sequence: TGTGCCAGCAGCTTACGGGGTGCAGATACGCAGTATTTT. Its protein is CASSLRGADTQYF.

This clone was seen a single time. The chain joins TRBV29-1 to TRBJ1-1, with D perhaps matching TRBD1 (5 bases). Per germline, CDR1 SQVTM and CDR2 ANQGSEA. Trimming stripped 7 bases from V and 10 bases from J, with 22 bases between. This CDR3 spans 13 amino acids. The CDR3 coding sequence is TGCAGCGCTCACGAAGGGGCAGGGCTCGTAGCTTTCTTT. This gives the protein CSAHEGAGLVAFF.

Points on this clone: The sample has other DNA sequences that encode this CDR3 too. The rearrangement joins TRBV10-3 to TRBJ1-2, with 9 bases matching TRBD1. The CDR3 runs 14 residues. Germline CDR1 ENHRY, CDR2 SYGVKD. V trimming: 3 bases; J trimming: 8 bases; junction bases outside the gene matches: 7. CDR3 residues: CAISDPGQGRGYTF. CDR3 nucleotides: TGTGCCATCAGTGATCCTGGACAGGGGAGGGGCTACACCTTC.

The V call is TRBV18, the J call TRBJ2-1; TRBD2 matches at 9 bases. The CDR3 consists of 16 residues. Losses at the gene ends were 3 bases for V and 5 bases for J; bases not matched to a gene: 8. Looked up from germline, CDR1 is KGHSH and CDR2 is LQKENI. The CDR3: CASSPSLAGGDNEQFF. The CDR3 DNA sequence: TGTGCCAGCTCACCGAGTCTGGCGGGGGGGGACAATGAGCAGTTCTTC.

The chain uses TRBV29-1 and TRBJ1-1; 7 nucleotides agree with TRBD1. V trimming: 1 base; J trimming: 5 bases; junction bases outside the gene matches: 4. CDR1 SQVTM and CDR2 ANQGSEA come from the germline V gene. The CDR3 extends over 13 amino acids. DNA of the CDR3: TGCAGCGTTGAAGTGAGCAGGGGGACTGAAGCTTTCTTT. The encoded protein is CSVEVSRGTEAFF.

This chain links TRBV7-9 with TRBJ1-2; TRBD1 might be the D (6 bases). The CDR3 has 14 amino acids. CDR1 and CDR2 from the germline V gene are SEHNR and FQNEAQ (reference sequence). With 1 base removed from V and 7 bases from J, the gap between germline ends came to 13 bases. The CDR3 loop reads CASSLGTGLGGYTF. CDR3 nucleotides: TGTGCCAGCAGCTTAGGTACAGGGTTGGGTGGCTACACCTTC. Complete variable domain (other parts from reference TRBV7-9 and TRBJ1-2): DTGVSQNPRHKITKRGQNVTFRCDPISEHNRLYWYRQTLGQGPEFLTYFQNEAQLEKSRLLSDRFSAERPKGSFSTLEIQRTEQGDSAMYLCASSLGTGLGGYTFGSGTRLTVV.

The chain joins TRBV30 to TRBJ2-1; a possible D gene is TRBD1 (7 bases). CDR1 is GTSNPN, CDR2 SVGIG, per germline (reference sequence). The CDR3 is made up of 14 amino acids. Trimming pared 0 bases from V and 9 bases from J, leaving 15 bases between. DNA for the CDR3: TGTGCCTGGAGTGTAGTCCAGGGGGGCGGTGAGCAGTTCTTC. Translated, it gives CAWSVVQGGGEQFF. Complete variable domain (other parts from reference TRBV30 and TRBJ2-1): SQTIHQWPATLVQPVGSPLSLECTVEGTSNPNLYWYRQAAGRGLQLLFYSVGIGQISSEVPQNLSASRPQDRQFILSSKKLLLSDSGFYLCAWSVVQGGGEQFFGPGTRLTVL.

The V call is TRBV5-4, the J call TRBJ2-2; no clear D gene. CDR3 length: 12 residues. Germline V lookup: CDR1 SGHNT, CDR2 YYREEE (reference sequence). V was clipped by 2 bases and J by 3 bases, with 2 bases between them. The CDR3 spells CASSFDTGELFF. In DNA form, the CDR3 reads TGTGCCAGCAGCTTCGACACCGGGGAGCTGTTTTTT.

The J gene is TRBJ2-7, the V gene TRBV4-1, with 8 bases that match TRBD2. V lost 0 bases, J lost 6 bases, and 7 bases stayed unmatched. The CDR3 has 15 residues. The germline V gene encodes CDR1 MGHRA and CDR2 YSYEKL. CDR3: CASSQERGEFSEQYF. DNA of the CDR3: TGCGCCAGCAGCCAAGAGCGGGGGGAGTTCTCCGAGCAGTACTTC.

The CDR3 DNA reads TGTGCCAGCAGTTTGGCGACAGGGATGATGAACACTGAAGCTTTCTTT. Its translation: CASSLATGMMNTEAFF. The genes are TRBV28 and TRBJ1-1; 7 bases line up with TRBD1. The CDR3 has 16 residues. Per the germline V gene, CDR1 is MDHEN and CDR2 is SYDVKM. The V segment lost 3 bases and the J segment 0 bases; nucleotides outside the gene matches: 7.

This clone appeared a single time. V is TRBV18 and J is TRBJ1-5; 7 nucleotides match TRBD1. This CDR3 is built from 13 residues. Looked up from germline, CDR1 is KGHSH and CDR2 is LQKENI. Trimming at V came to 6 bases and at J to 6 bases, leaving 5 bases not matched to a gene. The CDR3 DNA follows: TGTGCCAGCTCCCCCGGGACAGCTCAGCCCCAGCATTTT. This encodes CASSPGTAQPQHF. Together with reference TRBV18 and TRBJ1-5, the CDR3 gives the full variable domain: NAGVMQNPRHLVRRRGQEARLRCSPMKGHSHVYWYRQLPEEGLKFMVYLQKENIIDESGMPKERFSAEFPKEGPSILRIQQVVRGDSAAYFCASSPGTAQPQHFGDGTRLSIL.